The clone carrying this T cell receptor beta chain was observed many times. Its antigen is unknown. The germline V and J ends were trimmed by 4 bases and 2 bases, with 6 bases remaining between them. Germline CDR1 and CDR2: DFQATT and SNEGSKA (reference sequence). The CDR3 is made up of 11 amino acids. The sample belongs to a study of molecular identifiers for immune sequencing clone quantification. In the study overall: Five aliquots were made in replicates from the RNA of 20,000 or 100,000 naive CD8 cells, and four were sequenced.

TCRdb reprocessed the PCR reads via MiXCR and lists one record per CDR3 protein. The data contain approximately 630,000 distinct CDR3 sequences, about 25% of them singletons. Study results and limitations: In CMV-specific effectors, clones above 20 copies held over 99% of molecules; naive, under 1%.

A CD8+CD4-CCR7+CD45RA+ phenotype served as the sorting definition for naive CD8 T cells. The source is a human donor in good health. Some libraries in this study had Jurkat cell RNA spiked in. The chain joins TRBV20-1 to TRBJ2-7; D is undetermined. Material: naive CD8+ T cells from blood, with Jurkat cell RNA spiked in. As for subset: FACS-sorted CD8+CD4-CCR7+CD45RA+ naive T cells. The CDR3 DNA reads TGCAGTGCTACCAGCGCCTACGAGCAGTACTTC. As protein: CSATSAYEQYF.